This TCR beta chain originates from a study of T-cell reconstitution after alpha-beta-depleted transplantation in children. Study observations and caveats: Surviving recipient T cells and thymic progenitors accounted for the high day-60 TCRbeta diversity observed in some patients. A year had passed since transplant, and T-cell counts and diversity by then came mostly from newly produced T cells.

In regard to this clonotype: Its antigen is unknown.

The CDR3 is made up of 17 amino acids. V was clipped by 2 bases and J by 4 bases; unmatched bases: 11. The germline V gene has CDR1 SGHVS and CDR2 FNYEAQ. Construction of the TCRbeta library involved unique molecular identifiers. MiXCR, applied by TCRdb to the PCR reads, yields one record per CDR3 protein. The sample has 100,000 to 130,000 distinct CDR3 sequences, 5.5% to 6.5% seen once; the top ten hold 20% to 25%. The source is a male patient aged 2-10 years who had a stem cell transplant for acute lymphoblastic leukemia, so the T cells may come from the graft donor. Sequencing was performed on PBMCs, mostly from graft donor cells, taken 360 days after TCRalphabeta/CD19-depleted stem cell transplant. The genes are TRBV7-6 and TRBJ2-5; 9 bases fit TRBD1. In nucleotides, the CDR3 is TGTGCCAGCAGCTTATTCGCCCCGGACAGGGGAGGAGAGACCCAGTACTTC. It translates to CASSLFAPDRGGETQYF. Looking up the rest from reference TRBV7-6 and TRBJ2-5 gives the full variable domain: GAGVSQSPRYKVTKRGQDVALRCDPISGHVSLYWYRQALGQGPEFLTYFNYEAQQDKSGLPNDRFSAERPEGSISTLTIQRTEQRDSAMYRCASSLFAPDRGGETQYFGPGTRLLVL.